This T cell receptor (beta chain) emerged from a study of low-dose radiotherapy and immunotherapy resistance in tumors. Study in general: The study delivered 0.5 Gy per fraction every 2 weeks to Cohort 1, totaling 6.5 Gy. Intravenous cyclophosphamide 200 mg/m2 was given every two weeks, one day before radiation and immunotherapy. Daily oral aspirin at 300 mg began on cycle 1 day 1 and lasted four cycles. Each fraction given to Cohort 2 every two weeks delivered 1 Gy, and the total reached 13 Gy over 26 weeks.

TRAV- and TRBV-specific primers, spanning alpha and beta chains, primed first-strand cDNA. PCR amplification of the TCRs was performed with Phusion for 15 to 25 PCR cycles, and it relied on a constant-region primer together with a V-primer adapter. One entry per CDR3 protein, called by TCRdb with MiXCR from the reads. The sample lists about 11,000 distinct CDR3 sequences, approximately 55% occurring once. The TCR comes from a human donor with advanced metastatic prostate, ovarian, gallbladder or colorectal cancer (not recorded which). This table probably holds off-target reads from a library built for another chain.

The CDR3 reads CASSIGNTKNTEAFF. The CDR3 DNA reads as TGTGCCAGTAGTATAGGAAACACCAAGAACACTGAAGCTTTCTTT. The genes are TRBV19 and TRBJ1-1; D is unclear. This CDR3 spans 15 amino acids. Per germline, CDR1 LNHDA and CDR2 SQIVND (reference sequence). V lost 1 base and J lost 1, with 10 bases in between.